The 3 T cell receptor beta chains reported below all come from one sample, sequenced in a study of blood T cell repertoires in COVID-19. This table comes from immunoSEQ multiplex PCR, and its TCRdb copy is limited to in-frame clones, with some not included. The data hold 350,000 to 450,000 clones, with about 85% observed a single time. Sequencing was performed on peripheral blood. The origin of the receptors is a woman younger than 35 with acute or convalescent COVID-19.

V gene TRBV11-2 combines with J gene TRBJ1-6; D is possibly TRBD1 (5 bases). In germline, CDR1 is SGHAT, CDR2 FQNNGV. Trimming took off 3 bases at V and 8 bases at J, with 17 bases between the two ends. This CDR3 is 16 amino acids long. The CDR3 protein is CASSFFSGVNHSPLHF. For the CDR3, the DNA is TGTGCCAGCAGCTTCTTTTCGGGGGTGAATCATTCACCCCTCCACTTT.

The chain uses TRBV29-1 and TRBJ2-7; tentatively, D is TRBD2 (6 bases). Trimming shortened V by 7 bases and J by 3 bases, and 19 bases separated the two germline ends. Germline V gives CDR1 SQVTM, CDR2 ANQGSEA. The CDR3 sequence is 14 residues long. The CDR3 nucleotides are TGCAGCGCCGCCGACGGACTAACTTACTACGAGCAGTACTTC. It translates to CSAADGLTYYEQYF.

This sequence joins TRBV30 and TRBJ2-7, with 9 nucleotides matching TRBD1. CDR1 is GTSNPN, CDR2 SVGIG, per germline (reference sequence). The CDR3 runs 14 residues. Germline trimming cut 0 bases from V and 6 bases from J; bases unmatched to any gene: 6. The chain's CDR3 is CAWSVGQGISEQYF. The CDR3 DNA follows: TGTGCCTGGAGTGTTGGACAGGGGATTTCCGAGCAGTACTTC.